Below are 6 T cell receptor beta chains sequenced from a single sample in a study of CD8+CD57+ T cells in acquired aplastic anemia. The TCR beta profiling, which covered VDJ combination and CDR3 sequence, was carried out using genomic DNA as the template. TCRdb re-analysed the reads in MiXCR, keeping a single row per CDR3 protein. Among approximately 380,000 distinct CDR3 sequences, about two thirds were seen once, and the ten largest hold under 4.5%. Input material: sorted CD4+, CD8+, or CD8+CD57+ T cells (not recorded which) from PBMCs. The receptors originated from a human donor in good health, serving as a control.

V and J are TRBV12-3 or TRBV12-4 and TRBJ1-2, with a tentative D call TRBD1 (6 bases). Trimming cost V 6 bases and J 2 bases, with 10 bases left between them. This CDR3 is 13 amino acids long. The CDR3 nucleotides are TGTGCCAGCAGGACAGGCCGCAACTATGGCTACACCTTC. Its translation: CASRTGRNYGYTF.

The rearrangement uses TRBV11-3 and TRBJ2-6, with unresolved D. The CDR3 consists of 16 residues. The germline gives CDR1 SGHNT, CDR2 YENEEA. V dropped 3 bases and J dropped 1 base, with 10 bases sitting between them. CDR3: CASSFGRFSGANVLTF. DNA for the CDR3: TGTGCCAGCAGCTTCGGACGCTTTTCTGGGGCCAACGTCCTGACTTTC.

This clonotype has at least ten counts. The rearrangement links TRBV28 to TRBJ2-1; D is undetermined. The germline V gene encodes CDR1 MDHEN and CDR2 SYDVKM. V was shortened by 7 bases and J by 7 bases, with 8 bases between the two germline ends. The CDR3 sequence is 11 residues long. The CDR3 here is CASNKVNEQFF. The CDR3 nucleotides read TGTGCCAGCAATAAAGTGAATGAGCAGTTCTTC.

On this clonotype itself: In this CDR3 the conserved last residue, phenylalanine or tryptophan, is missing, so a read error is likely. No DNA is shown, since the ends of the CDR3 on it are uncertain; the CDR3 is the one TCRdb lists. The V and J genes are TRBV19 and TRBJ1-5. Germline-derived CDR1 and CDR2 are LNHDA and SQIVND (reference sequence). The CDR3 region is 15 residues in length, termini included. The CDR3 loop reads CASSTLQSNQHPHFG.

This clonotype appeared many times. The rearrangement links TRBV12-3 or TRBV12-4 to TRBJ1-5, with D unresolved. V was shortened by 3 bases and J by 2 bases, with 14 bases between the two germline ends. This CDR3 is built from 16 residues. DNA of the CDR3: TGTGCCAGCAGTTTGGCGGGAACGGGCGGCAATCAGCCCCAGCATTTT. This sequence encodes CASSLAGTGGNQPQHF.

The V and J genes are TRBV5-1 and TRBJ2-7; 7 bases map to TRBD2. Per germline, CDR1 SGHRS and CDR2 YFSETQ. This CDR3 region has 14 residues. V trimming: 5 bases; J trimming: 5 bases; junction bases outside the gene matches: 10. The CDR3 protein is CASSVLARVHEQYF. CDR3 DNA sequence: TGCGCCAGCAGTGTACTAGCGCGGGTGCACGAGCAGTACTTC.